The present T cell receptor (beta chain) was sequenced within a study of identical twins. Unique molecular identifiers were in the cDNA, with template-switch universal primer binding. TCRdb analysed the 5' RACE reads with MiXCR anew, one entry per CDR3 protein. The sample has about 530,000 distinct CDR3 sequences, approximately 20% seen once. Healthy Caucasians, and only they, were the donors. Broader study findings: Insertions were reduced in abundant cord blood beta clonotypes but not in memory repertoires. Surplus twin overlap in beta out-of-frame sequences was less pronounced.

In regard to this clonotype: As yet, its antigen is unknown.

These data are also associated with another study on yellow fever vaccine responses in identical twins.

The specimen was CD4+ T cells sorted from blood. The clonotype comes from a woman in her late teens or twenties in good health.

Written as DNA, the CDR3 is TGTGCCAGCAGTTTTAGGGGTGTGAGGGGGGCCGGAAACACCATATATTTT. This codes for CASSFRGVRGAGNTIYF. V is TRBV12-3 or TRBV12-4 and J is TRBJ1-3; weak D call: TRBD1 (6 bases). Deletions cut 3 bases from V and 4 bases from J, with 19 bases between. The CDR3 loop spans 17 amino acids.